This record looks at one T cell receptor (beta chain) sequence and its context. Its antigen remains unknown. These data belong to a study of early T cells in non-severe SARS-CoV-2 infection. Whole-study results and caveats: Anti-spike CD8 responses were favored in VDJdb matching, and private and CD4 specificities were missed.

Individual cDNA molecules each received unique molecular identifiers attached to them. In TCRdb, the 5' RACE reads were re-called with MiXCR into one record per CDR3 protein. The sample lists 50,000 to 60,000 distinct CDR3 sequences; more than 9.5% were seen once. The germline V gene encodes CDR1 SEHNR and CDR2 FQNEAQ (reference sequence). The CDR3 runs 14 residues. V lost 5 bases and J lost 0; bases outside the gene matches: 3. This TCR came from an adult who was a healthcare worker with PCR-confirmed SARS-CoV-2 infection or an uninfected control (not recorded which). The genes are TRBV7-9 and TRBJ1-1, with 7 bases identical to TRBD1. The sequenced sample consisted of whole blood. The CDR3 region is CASSLTGVNTEAFF. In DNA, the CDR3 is TGTGCCAGCAGCCTTACAGGGGTGAACACTGAAGCTTTCTTT.